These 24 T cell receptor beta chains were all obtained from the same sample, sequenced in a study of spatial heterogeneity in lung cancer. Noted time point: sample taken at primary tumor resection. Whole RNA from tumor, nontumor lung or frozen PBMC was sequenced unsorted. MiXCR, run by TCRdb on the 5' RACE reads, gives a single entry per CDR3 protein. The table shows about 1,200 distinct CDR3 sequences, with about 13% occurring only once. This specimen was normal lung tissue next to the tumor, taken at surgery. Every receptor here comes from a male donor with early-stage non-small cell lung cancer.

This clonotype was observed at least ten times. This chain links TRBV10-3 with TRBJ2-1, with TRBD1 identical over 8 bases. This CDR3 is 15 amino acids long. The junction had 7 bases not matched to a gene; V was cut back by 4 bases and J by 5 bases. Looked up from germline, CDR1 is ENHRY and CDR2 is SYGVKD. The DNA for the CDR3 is TGTGCCATCAGTGTCTCAGGGGGCCTTAACAATGAGCAGTTCTTC. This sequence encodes CAISVSGGLNNEQFF.

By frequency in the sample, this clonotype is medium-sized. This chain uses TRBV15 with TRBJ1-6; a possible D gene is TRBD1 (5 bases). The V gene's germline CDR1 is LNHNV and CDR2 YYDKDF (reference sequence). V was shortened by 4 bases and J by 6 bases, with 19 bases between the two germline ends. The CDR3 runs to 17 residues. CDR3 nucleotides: TGTGCCACCAGCAAAGGGACGGGGACGCTAGTTAATTCACCCCTCCACTTT. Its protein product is CATSKGTGTLVNSPLHF.

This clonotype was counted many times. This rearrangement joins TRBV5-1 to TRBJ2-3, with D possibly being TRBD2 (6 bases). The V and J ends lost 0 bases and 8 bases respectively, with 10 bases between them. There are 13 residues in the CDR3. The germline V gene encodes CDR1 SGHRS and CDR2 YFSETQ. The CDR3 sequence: CASSLAGGGTQYF. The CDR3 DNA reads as TGCGCCAGCAGCTTGGCCGGGGGAGGTACGCAGTATTTT. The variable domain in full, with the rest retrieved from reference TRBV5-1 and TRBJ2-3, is KAGVTQTPRYLIKTRGQQVTLSCSPISGHRSVSWYQQTPGQGLQFLFEYFSETQRNKGNFPGRFSGRQFSNSRSEMNVSTLELGDSALYLCASSLAGGGTQYFGPGTRLTVL.

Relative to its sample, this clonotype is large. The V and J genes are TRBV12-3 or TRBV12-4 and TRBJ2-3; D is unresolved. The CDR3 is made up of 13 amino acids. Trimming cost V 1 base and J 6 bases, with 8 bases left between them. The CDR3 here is CASSLGGRDTQYF. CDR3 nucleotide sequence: TGTGCCAGCAGTTTAGGTGGTCGGGATACGCAGTATTTT.

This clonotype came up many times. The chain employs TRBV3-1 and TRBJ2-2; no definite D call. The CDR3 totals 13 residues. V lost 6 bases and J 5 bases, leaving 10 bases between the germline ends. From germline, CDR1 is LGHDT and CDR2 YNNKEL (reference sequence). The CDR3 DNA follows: TGTGCCAGCAGAAAGACGGCGACCGGGGAGCTGTTTTTT. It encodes CASRKTATGELFF.

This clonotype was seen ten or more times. The CDR3 coding sequence is TGTGCCAGCAGTGAATGGTCCGAGCAGTACTTC. It translates to CASSEWSEQYF. The V and J genes are TRBV2 and TRBJ2-7, with no clear D. The CDR3 contains 11 residues. CDR1 and CDR2 (germline): SNHLY, FYNNEI. V lost 2 bases, J lost 6 bases, and 5 bases lay in between.

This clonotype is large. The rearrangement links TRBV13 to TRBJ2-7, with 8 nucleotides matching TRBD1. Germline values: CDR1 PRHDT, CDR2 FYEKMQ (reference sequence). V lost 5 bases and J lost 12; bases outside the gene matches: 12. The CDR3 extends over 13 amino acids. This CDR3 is CASSINRGRGPYF. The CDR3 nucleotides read TGTGCCAGCAGCATCAACCGGGGCAGGGGGCCGTACTTC.

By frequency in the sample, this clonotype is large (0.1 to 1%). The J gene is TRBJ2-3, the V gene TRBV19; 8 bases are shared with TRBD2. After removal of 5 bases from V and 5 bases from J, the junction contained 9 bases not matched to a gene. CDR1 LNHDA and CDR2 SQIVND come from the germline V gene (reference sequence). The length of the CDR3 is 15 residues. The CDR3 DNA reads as TGTGCCAGTAGTTCCTCCGGGACTAGAGGAGATACGCAGTATTTT. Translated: CASSSSGTRGDTQYF.

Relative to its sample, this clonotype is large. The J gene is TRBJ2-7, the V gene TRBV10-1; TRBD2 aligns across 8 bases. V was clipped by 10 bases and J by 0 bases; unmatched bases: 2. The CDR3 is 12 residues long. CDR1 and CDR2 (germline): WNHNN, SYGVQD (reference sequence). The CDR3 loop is CAIGTSSYEQYF. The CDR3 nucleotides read TGCGCCATCGGGACTAGCTCCTACGAGCAGTACTTC.

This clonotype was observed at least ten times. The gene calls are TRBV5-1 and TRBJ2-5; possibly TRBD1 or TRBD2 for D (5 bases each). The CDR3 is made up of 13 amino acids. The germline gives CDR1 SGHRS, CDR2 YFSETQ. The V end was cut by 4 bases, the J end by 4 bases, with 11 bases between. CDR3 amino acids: CASSGGLGETQYF. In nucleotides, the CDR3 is TGCGCCAGCAGCGGGGGTCTAGGAGAGACCCAGTACTTC.

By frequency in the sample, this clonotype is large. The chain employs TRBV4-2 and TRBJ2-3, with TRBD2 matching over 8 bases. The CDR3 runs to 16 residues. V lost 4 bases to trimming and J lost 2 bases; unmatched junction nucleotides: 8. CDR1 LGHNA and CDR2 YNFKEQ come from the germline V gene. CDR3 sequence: CASSPRTSPDTDTQYF. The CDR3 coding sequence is TGTGCCAGCAGCCCCAGGACTAGCCCCGACACAGATACGCAGTATTTT.

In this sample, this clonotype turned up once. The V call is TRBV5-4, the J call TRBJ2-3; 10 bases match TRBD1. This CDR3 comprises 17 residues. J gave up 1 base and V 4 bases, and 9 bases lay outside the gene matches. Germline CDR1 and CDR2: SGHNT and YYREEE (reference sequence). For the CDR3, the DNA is TGTGCCAGCAGCAGGCTGGGACAGGGGATTGGCACAGATACGCAGTATTTT. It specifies CASSRLGQGIGTDTQYF.

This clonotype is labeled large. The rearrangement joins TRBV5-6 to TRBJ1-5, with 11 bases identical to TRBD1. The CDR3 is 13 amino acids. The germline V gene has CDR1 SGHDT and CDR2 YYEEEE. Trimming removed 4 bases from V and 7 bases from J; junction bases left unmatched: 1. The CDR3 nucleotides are TGTGCCAGCAGCGGGACAGGGGGACAGCCCCAGCATTTT. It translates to CASSGTGGQPQHF. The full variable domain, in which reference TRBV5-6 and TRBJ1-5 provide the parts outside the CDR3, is DAGVTQSPTHLIKTRGQQVTLRCSPKSGHDTVSWYQQALGQGPQFIFQYYEEEERQRGNFPDRFSGHQFPNYSSELNVNALLLGDSALYLCASSGTGGQPQHFGDGTRLSIL.

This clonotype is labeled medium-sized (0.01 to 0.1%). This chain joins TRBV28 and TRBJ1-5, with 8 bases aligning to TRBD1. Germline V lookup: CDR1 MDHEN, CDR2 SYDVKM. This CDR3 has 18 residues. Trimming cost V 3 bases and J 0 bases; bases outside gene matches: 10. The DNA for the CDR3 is TGTGCCAGCAGTTTGGGGGTCGCGGGACAGGCTAGCAATCAGCCCCAGCATTTT. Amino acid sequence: CASSLGVAGQASNQPQHF.

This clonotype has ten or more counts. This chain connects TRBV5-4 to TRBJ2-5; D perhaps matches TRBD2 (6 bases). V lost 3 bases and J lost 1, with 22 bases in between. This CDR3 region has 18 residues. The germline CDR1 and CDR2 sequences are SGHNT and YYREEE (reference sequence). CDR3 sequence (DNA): TGTGCCAGCAGCTCGGGGTGGAAACTCCCGGAGGGCCAAGAGACCCAGTACTTC. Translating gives CASSSGWKLPEGQETQYF.

The CDR3 nucleotides read TGTGCCAGCAGCCCGGTAGGGGGGGCTCTGGAGACCCAGTACTTC. Translation gives CASSPVGGALETQYF. This chain uses TRBV7-2 with TRBJ2-5; the D gene is possibly TRBD2 (7 bases). This CDR3 comprises 15 residues. Germline V gene lookup returns CDR1 SGHTA and CDR2 FQGNSA. V shed 5 bases and J shed 5 bases, with 18 bases lying between them.

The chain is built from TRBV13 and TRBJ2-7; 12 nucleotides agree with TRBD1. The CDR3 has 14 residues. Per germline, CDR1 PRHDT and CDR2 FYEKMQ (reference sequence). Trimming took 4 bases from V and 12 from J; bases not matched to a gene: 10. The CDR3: CASSYFDRDRGPYF. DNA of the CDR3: TGTGCCAGCAGCTACTTTGACCGGGACAGGGGGCCGTACTTC.

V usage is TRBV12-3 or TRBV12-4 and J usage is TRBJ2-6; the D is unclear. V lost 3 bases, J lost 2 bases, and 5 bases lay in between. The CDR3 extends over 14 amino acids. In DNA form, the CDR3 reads TGTGCCAGCAGTTTGAGCCCTGGGGCCAACGTCCTGACTTTC. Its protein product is CASSLSPGANVLTF.

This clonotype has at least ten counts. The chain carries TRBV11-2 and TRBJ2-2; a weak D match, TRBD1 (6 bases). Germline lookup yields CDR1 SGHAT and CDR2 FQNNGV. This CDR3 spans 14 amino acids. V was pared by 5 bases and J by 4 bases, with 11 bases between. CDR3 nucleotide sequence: TGTGCCAGCAGCATACAGGGACCCACCGGGGAGCTGTTTTTT. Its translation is CASSIQGPTGELFF.

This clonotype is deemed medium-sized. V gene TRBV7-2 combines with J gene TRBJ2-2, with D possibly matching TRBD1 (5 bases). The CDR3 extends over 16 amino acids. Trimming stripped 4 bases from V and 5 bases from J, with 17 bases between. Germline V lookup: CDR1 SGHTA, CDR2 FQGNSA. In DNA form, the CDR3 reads TGTGCCAGCAGCTCCGCCTTAGGGGTGGATACCGGGGAGCTGTTTTTT. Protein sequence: CASSSALGVDTGELFF.

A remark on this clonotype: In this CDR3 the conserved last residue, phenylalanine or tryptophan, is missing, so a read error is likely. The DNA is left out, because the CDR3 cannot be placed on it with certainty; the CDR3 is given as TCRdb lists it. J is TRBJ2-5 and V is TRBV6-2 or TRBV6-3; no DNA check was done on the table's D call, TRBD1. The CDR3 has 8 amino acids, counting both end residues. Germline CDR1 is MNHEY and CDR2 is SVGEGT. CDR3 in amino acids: CASRPPGT.

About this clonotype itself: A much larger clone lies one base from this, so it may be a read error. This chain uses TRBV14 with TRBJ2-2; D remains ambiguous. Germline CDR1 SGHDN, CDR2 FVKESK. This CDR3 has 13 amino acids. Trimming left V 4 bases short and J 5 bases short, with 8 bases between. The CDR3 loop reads CASSPHATGELFF. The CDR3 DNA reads TGTGCCAGCAGCCCCCACGCGACCGGGGAGCTGTTTTTT.

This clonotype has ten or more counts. The CDR3: CASLTGIPSTDTQYF. The CDR3 bases are TGTGCCAGTCTAACAGGGATCCCTAGCACAGATACGCAGTATTTT. J is TRBJ2-3 and V is TRBV28; D perhaps matches TRBD1 (6 bases). This CDR3 has 15 residues. Germline loops: CDR1 MDHEN, CDR2 SYDVKM. Trimming stripped 9 bases from V and 0 bases from J, with 16 bases between.

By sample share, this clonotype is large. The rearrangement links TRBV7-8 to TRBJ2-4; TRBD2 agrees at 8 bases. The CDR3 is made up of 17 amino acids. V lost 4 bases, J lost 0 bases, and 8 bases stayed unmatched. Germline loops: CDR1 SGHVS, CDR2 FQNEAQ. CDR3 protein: CASSSGISGVAKNIQYF. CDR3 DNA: TGTGCCAGCAGCTCCGGGATTAGCGGGGTAGCCAAAAACATTCAGTACTTC. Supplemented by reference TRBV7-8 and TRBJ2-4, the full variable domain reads GAGVSQSPRYKVAKRGQDVALRCDPISGHVSLFWYQQALGQGPEFLTYFQNEAQLDKSGLPSDRFFAERPEGSVSTLKIQRTQQEDSAVYLCASSSGISGVAKNIQYFGAGTRLSVL.